These 5 T cell receptor beta chains originate from one sample sequenced in a study of T-cell reconstitution after alpha-beta-depleted transplantation in children. The TCRbeta library was prepared with unique molecular identifiers. Using its own MiXCR run on the PCR reads, TCRdb lists one record per CDR3 protein. The sample includes some 290,000 distinct CDR3 sequences, 9.9% of them seen just once. The sequencing here drew on PBMCs from the stem cell graft donor, taken from the stem cell graft. Receptor source: a human donor who donated a stem cell graft to a child with SCID.

This clonotype appeared a few times. V and J are TRBV15 and TRBJ2-1, with a tentative D call TRBD1 (5 bases). Per the germline V gene, CDR1 is LNHNV and CDR2 is YYDKDF (reference sequence). V dropped 0 bases and J dropped 8 bases, with 8 bases sitting between them. The CDR3 length is 13 residues. Here the CDR3 reads CATSRDWGDEQFF. In DNA form, the CDR3 reads TGTGCCACCAGCAGAGATTGGGGCGATGAGCAGTTCTTC.

The chain combines TRBV12-3 or TRBV12-4 with TRBJ2-1, with TRBD2 as a possible D gene (7 bases). Deletions cut 5 bases from V and 3 bases from J, with 20 bases between. The CDR3 length is 17 residues. CDR3 bases: TGTGCCAGCAGTCCCCTCCTTGCCGGGGGGCTCTACAATGAGCAGTTCTTC. Translating gives CASSPLLAGGLYNEQFF.

This chain links TRBV12-3 or TRBV12-4 with TRBJ2-1, with 7 bases identical to TRBD1. J was trimmed by 0 bases and V by 6 bases; bases with no gene match: 5. The CDR3 loop spans 15 amino acids. CDR3 sequence reads: CASRPTGHSYNEQFF. DNA of the CDR3: TGTGCCAGCAGGCCGACAGGGCACTCCTACAATGAGCAGTTCTTC.

CDR3 in amino acids: CASSSIGQGGTGELFF. CDR3 DNA: TGCGCCAGCAGCTCCATAGGACAGGGAGGCACCGGGGAGCTGTTTTTT. This chain links TRBV5-1 with TRBJ2-2, with 8 positions matching TRBD1. CDR1 is SGHRS, CDR2 YFSETQ, per germline. This CDR3 contains 16 residues. V lost 3 bases to trimming and J lost 4 bases; unmatched junction nucleotides: 8.

This clonotype came up a few times. V gene TRBV5-1 combines with J gene TRBJ2-5; 7 positions agree with TRBD1. In germline, CDR1 is SGHRS, CDR2 YFSETQ. The CDR3 sequence is 14 residues long. V lost 2 bases to trimming and J lost 4 bases; unmatched junction nucleotides: 5. The CDR3 DNA follows: TGCGCCAGCAGCTTCACAGGGGTAGGAGAGACCCAGTACTTC. It yields the protein CASSFTGVGETQYF.